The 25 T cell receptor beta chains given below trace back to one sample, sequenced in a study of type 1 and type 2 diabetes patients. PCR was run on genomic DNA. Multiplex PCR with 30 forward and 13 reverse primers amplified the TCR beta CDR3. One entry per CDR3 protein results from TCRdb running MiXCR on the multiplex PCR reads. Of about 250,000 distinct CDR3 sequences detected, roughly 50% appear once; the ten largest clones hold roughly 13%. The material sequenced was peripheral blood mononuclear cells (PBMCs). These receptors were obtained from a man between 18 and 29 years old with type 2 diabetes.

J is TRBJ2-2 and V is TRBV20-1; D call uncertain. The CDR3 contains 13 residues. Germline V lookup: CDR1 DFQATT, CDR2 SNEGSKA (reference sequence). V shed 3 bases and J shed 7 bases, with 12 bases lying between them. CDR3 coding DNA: TGCAGTGCTAGCCCCAGTCGCGGCGGGGAGCTGTTTTTT. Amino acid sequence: CSASPSRGGELFF.

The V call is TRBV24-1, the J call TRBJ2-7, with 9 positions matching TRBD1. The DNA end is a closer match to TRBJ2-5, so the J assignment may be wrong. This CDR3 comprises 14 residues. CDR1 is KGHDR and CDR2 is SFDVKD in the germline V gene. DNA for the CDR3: TGTGCCACCAGTGAGGGACAGGGACTTGGGACCCAGTACTTC. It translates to CATSEGQGLGTQYF.

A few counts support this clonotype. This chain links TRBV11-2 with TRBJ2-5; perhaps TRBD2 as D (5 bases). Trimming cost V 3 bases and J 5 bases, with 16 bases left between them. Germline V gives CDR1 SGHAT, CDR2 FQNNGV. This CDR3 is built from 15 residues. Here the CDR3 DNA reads TGTGCCAGCAGCTTCGACCGGACTGAAGTGGAGACCCAGTACTTC. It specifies CASSFDRTEVETQYF.

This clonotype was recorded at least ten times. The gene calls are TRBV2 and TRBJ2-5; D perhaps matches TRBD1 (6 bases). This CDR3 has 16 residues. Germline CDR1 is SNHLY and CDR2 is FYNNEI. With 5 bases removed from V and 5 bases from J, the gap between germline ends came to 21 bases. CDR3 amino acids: CASSWSETGMPETQYF. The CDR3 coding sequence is TGTGCCAGCAGTTGGTCCGAAACAGGGATGCCGGAGACCCAGTACTTC.

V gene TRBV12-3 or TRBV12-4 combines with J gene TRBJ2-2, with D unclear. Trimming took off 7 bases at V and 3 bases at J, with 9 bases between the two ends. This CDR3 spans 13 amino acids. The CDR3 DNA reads TGTGCCAGCAATCCGGCAGACACCGGGGAGCTGTTTTTT. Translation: CASNPADTGELFF.

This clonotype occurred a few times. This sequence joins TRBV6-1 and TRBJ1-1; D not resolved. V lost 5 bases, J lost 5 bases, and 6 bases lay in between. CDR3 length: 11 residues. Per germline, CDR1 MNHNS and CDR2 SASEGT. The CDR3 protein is CASSLETEAFF. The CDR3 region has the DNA TGTGCCAGCAGTTTAGAAACTGAAGCTTTCTTT.

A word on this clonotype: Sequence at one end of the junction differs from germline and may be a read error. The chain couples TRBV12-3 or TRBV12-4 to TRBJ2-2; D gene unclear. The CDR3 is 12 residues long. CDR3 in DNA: TGTGCCATCAGTGAGTCGAGGGGGGAGCTGTTTTTT. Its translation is CAISESRGELFF.

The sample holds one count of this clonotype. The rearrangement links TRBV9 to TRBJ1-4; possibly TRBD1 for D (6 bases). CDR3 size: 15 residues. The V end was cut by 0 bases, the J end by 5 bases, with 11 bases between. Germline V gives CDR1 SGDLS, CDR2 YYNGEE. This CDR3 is CASSVGRTVNEKLFF. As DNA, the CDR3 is TGTGCCAGCAGCGTAGGGAGGACAGTGAATGAAAAACTGTTTTTT.

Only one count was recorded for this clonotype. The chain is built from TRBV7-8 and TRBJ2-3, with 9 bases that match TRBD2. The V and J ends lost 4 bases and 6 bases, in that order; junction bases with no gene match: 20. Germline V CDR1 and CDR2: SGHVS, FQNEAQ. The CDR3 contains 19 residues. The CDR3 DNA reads TGTGCCAGCAGCTCAGGGAGCGGGGGGACCAGAACGCAGCAGGATACGCAGTATTTT. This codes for CASSSGSGGTRTQQDTQYF.

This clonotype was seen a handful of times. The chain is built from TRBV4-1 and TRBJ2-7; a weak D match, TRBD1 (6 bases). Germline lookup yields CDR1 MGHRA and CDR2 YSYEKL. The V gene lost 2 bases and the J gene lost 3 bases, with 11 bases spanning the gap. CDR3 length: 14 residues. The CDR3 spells CASSQYPQGYEQYF. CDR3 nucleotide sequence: TGCGCCAGCAGCCAATATCCACAGGGCTACGAGCAGTACTTC.

The CDR3 nucleotides read TGTGCCAGCAGCGTAGGAGGCGGGTACAACAATGAGCAGTTCTTC. Residues: CASSVGGGYNNEQFF. This chain uses TRBV9 with TRBJ2-1; tentative D call: TRBD2 (5 bases). The CDR3 covers 15 residues. The germline V gene encodes CDR1 SGDLS and CDR2 YYNGEE. V gave up 0 bases and J gave up 5 bases, with 12 bases separating them.

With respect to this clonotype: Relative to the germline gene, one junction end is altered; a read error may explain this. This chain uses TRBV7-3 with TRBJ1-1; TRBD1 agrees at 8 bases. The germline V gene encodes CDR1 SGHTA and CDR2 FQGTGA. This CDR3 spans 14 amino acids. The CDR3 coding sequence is TGTGCCAGCAGCCAAGGACAGGGCCACACTGAAGCTCTCTTT. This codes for CASSQGQGHTEALF.

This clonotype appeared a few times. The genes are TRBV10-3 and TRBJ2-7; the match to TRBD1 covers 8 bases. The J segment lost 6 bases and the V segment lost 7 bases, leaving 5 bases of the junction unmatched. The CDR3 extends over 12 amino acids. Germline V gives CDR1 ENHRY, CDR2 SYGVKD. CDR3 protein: CAIMDRAGEQYF. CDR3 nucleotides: TGTGCCATCATGGACAGGGCTGGCGAGCAGTACTTC.

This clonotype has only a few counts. The CDR3 DNA follows: TGTGCCAGCAGTTTACTCTCTATGAACACTGAAGCTTTCTTT. This encodes CASSLLSMNTEAFF. The genes are TRBV27 and TRBJ1-1; D remains ambiguous. Germline CDR1 is MNHEY and CDR2 is SMNVEV (reference sequence). Trimming removed 2 bases at V and 0 bases at J, with 7 bases between. This CDR3 region has 14 residues.

The CDR3 reads CSALSGVQETQYF. For the CDR3, the DNA is TGCAGTGCTCTCAGCGGAGTCCAAGAGACCCAGTACTTC. The rearrangement links TRBV20-1 to TRBJ2-5; a weak D match, TRBD2 (5 bases). Looked up from germline, CDR1 is DFQATT and CDR2 is SNEGSKA (reference sequence). Trimming removed 5 bases at V and 1 base at J, with 11 bases between. The length of the CDR3 is 13 residues.

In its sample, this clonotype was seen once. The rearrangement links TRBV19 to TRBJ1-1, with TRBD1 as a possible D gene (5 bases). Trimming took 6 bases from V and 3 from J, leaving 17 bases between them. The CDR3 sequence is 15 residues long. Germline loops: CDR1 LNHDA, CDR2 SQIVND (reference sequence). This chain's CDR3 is CASSRSLGGYTEAFF. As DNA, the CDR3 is TGTGCCAGTAGCCGATCACTTGGGGGGTACACTGAAGCTTTCTTT.

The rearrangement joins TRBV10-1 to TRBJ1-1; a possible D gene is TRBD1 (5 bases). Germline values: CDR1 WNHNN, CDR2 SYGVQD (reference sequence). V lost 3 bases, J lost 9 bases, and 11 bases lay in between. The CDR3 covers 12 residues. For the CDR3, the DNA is TGCGCCAGCAGTGATCTCACAGGCCAAGCTTTCTTT. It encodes CASSDLTGQAFF.

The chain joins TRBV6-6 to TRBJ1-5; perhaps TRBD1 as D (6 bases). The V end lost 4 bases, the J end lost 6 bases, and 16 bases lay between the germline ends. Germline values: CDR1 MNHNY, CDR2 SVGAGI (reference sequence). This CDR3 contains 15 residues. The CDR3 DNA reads TGTGCCAGCAGTTCCTCAGGCGGGGGGCTTCAGCCCCAGCATTTT. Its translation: CASSSSGGGLQPQHF.

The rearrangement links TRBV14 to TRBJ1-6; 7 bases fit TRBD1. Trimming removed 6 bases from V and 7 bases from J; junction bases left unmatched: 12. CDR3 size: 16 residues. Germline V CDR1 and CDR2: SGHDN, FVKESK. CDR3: CASSPRQGIPNSPLHF. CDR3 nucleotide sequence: TGTGCCAGCAGTCCCAGACAGGGCATCCCAAATTCACCCCTCCACTTT. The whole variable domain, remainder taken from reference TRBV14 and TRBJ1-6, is EAGVTQFPSHSVIEKGQTVTLRCDPISGHDNLYWYRRVMGKEIKFLLHFVKESKQDESGMPNNRFLAERTGGTYSTLKVQPAELEDSGVYFCASSPRQGIPNSPLHFGNGTRLTVT.

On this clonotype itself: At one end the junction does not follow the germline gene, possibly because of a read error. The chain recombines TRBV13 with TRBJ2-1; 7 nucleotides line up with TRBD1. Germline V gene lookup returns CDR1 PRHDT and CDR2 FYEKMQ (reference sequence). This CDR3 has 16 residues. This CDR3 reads CASSVGGASGHNEQFF. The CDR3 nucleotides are TGTGCCAGCAGCGTAGGGGGCGCGAGCGGCCACAATGAGCAGTTCTTC.

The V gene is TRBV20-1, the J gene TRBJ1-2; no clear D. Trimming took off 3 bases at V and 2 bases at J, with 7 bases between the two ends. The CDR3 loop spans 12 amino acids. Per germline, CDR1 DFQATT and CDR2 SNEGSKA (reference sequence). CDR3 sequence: CSASTANYGYTF. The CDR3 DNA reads TGCAGTGCTAGCACAGCAAACTATGGCTACACCTTC.

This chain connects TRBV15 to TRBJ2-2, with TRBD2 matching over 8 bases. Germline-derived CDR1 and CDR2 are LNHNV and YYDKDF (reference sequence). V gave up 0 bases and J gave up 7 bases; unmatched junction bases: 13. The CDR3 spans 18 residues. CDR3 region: CATSRDRGSGARGGELFF. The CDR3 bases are TGTGCCACCAGCAGAGATCGGGGTAGCGGGGCCAGAGGCGGGGAGCTGTTTTTT.

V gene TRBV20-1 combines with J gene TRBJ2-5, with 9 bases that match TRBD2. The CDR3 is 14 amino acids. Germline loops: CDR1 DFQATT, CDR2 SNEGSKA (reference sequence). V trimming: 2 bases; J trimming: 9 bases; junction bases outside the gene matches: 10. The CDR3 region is CSARSPAGGPAQYF. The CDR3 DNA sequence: TGCAGTGCTAGAAGCCCAGCGGGAGGCCCCGCCCAGTACTTC.

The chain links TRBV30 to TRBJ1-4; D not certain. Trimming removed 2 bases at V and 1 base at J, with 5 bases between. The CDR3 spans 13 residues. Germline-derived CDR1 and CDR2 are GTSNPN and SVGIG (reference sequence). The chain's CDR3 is CAWSPLTNEKLFF. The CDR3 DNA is TGTGCCTGGAGTCCCCTAACTAATGAAAAACTGTTTTTT.

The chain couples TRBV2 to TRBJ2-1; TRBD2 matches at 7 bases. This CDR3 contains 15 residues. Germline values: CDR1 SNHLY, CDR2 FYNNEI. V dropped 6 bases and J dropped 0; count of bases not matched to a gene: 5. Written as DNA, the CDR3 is TGTGCCAGCAGCTCCGGGGGGATCTCCTACAATGAGCAGTTCTTC. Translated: CASSSGGISYNEQFF. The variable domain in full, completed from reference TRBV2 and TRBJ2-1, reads EPEVTQTPSHQVTQMGQEVILRCVPISNHLYFYWYRQILGQKVEFLVSFYNNEISEKSEIFDDQFSVERPDGSNFTLKIRSTKLEDSAMYFCASSSGGISYNEQFFGPGTRLTVL.